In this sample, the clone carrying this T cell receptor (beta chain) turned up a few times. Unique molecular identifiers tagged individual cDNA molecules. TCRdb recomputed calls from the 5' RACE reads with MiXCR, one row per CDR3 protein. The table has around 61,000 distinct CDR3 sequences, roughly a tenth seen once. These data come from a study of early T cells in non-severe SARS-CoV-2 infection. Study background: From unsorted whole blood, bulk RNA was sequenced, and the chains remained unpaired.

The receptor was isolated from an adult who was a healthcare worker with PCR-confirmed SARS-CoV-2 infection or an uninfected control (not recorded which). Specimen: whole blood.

CDR3 protein: CASSSEAWRTDTQYF. DNA of the CDR3: TGCGCCAGCAGCTCCGAGGCATGGCGAACAGATACGCAGTATTTT. This chain uses TRBV5-1 with TRBJ2-3; D unresolved. This CDR3 has 15 amino acids. The germline gives CDR1 SGHRS, CDR2 YFSETQ. Trimming took off 3 bases at V and 3 bases at J, with 14 bases between the two ends. The whole variable domain, remainder taken from reference TRBV5-1 and TRBJ2-3, is KAGVTQTPRYLIKTRGQQVTLSCSPISGHRSVSWYQQTPGQGLQFLFEYFSETQRNKGNFPGRFSGRQFSNSRSEMNVSTLELGDSALYLCASSSEAWRTDTQYFGPGTRLTVL.